This T cell receptor beta chain came from a study of T-cell reconstitution after alpha-beta-depleted transplantation in children. Study-level results: Some patients' high day-60 TCRbeta diversity was attributed to recipient cells surviving conditioning.

The library targeted TCRbeta and was prepared with unique molecular identifiers. Via MiXCR, TCRdb re-called the PCR reads, giving one row per CDR3 protein. The sample shows approximately 500,000 distinct CDR3 sequences, roughly a tenth of them seen only once. The germline CDR1 and CDR2 sequences are MNHEY and SMNVEV (reference sequence). The CDR3 length is 15 residues. V shed 1 base and J 2 bases; nucleotides not matched to a gene: 3. This clonotype occurred many times. Its specificity is unknown. The chain uses TRBV27 and TRBJ2-3; 7 nucleotides align to TRBD2. Specimen: PBMCs, collected before TCRalphabeta/CD19-depleted stem cell transplant. This TCR derives from a child aged 2-15 years with inherited bone marrow failure, due to receive a stem cell transplant. CDR3 DNA: TGTGCCAGCAGTTTATTCCTAGCGGACACAGATACGCAGTATTTT. This translates into CASSLFLADTDTQYF.